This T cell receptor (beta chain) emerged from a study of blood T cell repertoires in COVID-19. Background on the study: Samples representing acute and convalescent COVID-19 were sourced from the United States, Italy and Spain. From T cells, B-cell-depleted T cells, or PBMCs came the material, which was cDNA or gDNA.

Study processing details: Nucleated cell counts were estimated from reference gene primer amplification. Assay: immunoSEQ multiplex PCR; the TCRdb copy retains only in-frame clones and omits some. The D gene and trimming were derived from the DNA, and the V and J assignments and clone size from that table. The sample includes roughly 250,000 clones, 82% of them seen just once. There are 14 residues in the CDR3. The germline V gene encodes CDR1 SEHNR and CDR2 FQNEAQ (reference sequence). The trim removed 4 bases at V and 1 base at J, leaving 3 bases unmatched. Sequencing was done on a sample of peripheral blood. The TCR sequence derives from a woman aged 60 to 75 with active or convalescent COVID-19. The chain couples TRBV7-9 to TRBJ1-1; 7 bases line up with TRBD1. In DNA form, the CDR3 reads TGTGCCAGCAGCTGGGACAGACCGAACACTGAAGCTTTCTTT. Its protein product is CASSWDRPNTEAFF. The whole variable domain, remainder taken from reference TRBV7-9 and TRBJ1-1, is DTGVSQNPRHKITKRGQNVTFRCDPISEHNRLYWYRQTLGQGPEFLTYFQNEAQLEKSRLLSDRFSAERPKGSFSTLEIQRTEQGDSAMYLCASSWDRPNTEAFFGQGTRLTVV.